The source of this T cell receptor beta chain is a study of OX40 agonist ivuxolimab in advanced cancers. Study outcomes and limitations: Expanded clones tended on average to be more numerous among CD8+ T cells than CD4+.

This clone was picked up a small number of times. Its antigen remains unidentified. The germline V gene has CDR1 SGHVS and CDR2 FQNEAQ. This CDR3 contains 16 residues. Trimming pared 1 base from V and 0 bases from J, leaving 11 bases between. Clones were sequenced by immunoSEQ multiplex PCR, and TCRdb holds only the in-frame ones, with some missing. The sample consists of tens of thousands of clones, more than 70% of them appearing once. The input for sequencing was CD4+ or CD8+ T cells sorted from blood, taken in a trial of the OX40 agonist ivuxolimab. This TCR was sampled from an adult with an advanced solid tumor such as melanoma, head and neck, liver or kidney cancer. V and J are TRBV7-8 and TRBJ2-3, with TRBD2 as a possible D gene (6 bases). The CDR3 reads CASSLVAVTSTDTQYF. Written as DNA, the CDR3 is TGTGCCAGCAGCTTAGTAGCGGTTACTAGCACAGATACGCAGTATTTT.